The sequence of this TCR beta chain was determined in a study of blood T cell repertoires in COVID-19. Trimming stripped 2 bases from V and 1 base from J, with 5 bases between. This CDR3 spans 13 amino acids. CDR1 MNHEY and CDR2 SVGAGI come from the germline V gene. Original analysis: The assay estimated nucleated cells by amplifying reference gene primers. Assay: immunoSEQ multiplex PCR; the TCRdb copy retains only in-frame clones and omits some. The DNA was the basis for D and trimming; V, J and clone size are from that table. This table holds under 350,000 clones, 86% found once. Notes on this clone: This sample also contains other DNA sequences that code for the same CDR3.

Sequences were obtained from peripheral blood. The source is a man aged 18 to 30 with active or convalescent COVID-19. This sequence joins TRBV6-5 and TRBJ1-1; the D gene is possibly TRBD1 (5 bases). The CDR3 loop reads CASSYRGNTEAFF. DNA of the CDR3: TGTGCCAGCAGTTACAGGGGGAACACTGAAGCTTTCTTT.